This TCR beta chain comes out of a study of blood T cell repertoires in COVID-19. The overall study: Samples representing acute and convalescent COVID-19 were sourced from the United States, Italy and Spain.

In the authors' workflow: Amplification of reference gene primers provided the estimated nucleated cell counts. The repertoire was sequenced with immunoSEQ multiplex PCR; TCRdb's copy has only in-frame clones and lacks some. The V and J calls and clone size were taken over from that table, and D and trimming were inferred from the DNA. The sample holds about 62,000 clones, roughly 89% seen once. V was clipped by 5 bases and J by 1 base; unmatched bases: 7. The CDR3 extends over 16 amino acids. In germline, CDR1 is SEHNR, CDR2 FQNEAQ (reference sequence). This receptor was obtained from a human donor in a cohort sampled during active COVID-19. The rearrangement uses TRBV7-9 and TRBJ2-2; TRBD2 matches 7 bases. The specimen sequenced was peripheral blood. In DNA, the CDR3 is TGTGCCAGCAGCGACCCCGGGGGGTTGAACACCGGGGAGCTGTTTTTT. Its protein is CASSDPGGLNTGELFF.